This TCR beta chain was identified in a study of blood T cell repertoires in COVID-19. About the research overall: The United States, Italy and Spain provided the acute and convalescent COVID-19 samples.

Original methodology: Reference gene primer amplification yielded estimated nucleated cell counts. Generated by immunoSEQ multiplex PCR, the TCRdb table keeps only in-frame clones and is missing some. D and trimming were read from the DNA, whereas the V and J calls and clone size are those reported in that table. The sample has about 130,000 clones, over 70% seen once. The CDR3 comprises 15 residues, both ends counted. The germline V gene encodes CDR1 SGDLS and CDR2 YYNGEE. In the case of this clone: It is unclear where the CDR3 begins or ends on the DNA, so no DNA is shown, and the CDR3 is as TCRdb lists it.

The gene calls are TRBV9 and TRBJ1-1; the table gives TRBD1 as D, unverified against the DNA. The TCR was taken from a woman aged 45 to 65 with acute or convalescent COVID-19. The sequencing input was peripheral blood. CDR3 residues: CASSVAPGTGGAVFF.